A selection of T cell receptor beta chains follows, all from one sample in a study of cytomegalovirus exposure and HLA in healthy donors. Libraries were prepared by immunoSEQ multiplex PCR; TCRdb keeps only in-frame clonotypes and omits some of them. The repertoire includes about 36,000 clones, approximately 74% of them detected once, and approximately 6.1% sits in the top ten. Sample: PBMCs. The receptors were sampled from a man aged 30 to 45 in good health and CMV-seronegative. Both conserved end residues are part of each CDR3. Each record gives: D gene, J gene, CDR3 length, V gene, clone size, CDR3 DNA, CDR3 protein. D genes are given only for firm matches. For some rows the clone size is stated as once, few or many, or as a class when expanded; others skip it.

>.|TRBJ2-3|14|TRBV18|.
TGTGCCAGCTCACCGCGGGCTAGCACAGATACGCAGTATTTT
CASSPRASTDTQYF
>.|TRBJ2-5|16|TRBV28|.
TGTGCCAGCAGTTTCACCAAAGGGGTCCCCCAAGAGACCCAGTACTTC
CASSFTKGVPQETQYF
>TRBD1|TRBJ2-7|12|TRBV28|.
TGTGCCAGCAGTTCAGGGGGCTACGAGCAGTACTTC
CASSSGGYEQYF
>.|TRBJ2-1|15|TRBV29-1|.
TGCAGCGCCTACTCGACTACGAGCTCCTACAATGAGCAGTTCTTC
CSAYSTTSSYNEQFF
>TRBD1|TRBJ2-7|14|TRBV6-5|.
TGTGCCAGCAGCCTGGCGGGACAGGGCTACGAGCAGTACTTC
CASSLAGQGYEQYF
>.|TRBJ2-5|16|TRBV2|.
TGTGCCAGCAGTGAGCCCCTTGGGGCTCCCCAAGAGACCCAGTACTTC
CASSEPLGAPQETQYF
>.|TRBJ1-1|15|TRBV6-6|.
TGTGCCAGCAGTTACTCGGTCCTAATGAACACTGAAGCTTTCTTT
CASSYSVLMNTEAFF
>TRBD2|TRBJ2-3|16|TRBV5-1|.
TGCGCCAGCAGTCCCTTCAGCGGGAAACGGACAGATACGCAGTATTTT
CASSPFSGKRTDTQYF
>TRBD1|TRBJ2-1|15|TRBV28|few
TGTGCCAGCAGTTTAAGGGACAGGGCCTACAATGAGCAGTTCTTC
CASSLRDRAYNEQFF
>.|TRBJ1-1|15|TRBV6-5|.
TGTGCCAGCAGTAAAGACTCACGGGAGAACACTGAAGCTTTCTTT
CASSKDSRENTEAFF
>TRBD1|TRBJ2-2|16|TRBV2|.
TGTGCCAGCAATGACAGGGGCCACAGAGGGACCGGGGAGCTGTTTTTT
CASNDRGHRGTGELFF
>TRBD2|TRBJ2-1|15|TRBV6-6|.
TGTGCCAGCAGTCGAACGACTAGCGGATACAATGAGCAGTTCTTC
CASSRTTSGYNEQFF
>TRBD1|TRBJ2-5|17|TRBV4-1|.
TGCGCCAGCAGCCAAGAGAATAGGCAGGGGGTAGAAGAGACCCAGTACTTC
CASSQENRQGVEETQYF
>.|TRBJ1-2|15|TRBV7-8|.
TGTGCCAGCAGCCCCTCATTGTCAGGGGACTATGGCTACACCTTC
CASSPSLSGDYGYTF
>.|TRBJ2-1|13|TRBV29-1|once
TGCAGCGTTGTTGAGGGAGAATACAATGAGCAGTTCTTC
CSVVEGEYNEQFF
>.|TRBJ2-6|16|TRBV10-3|few
TGTGCCATCAGCCCAGGGCATAACTCTGGGGCCAACGTCCTGACTTTC
CAISPGHNSGANVLTF
>.|TRBJ1-5|14|TRBV6-9|.
TGTGCCAGCAGAATTATTTCGGGTCGGCAGCCCCAGCATTTT
CASRIISGRQPQHF
>.|TRBJ1-2|13|TRBV6-5|.
TGTGCCAGCAGCCAACAGGGCGCCGGTGGCTACACCTTC
CASSQQGAGGYTF
>TRBD1|TRBJ1-1|12|TRBV29-1|.
TGCAGCGCCGACGAACAGGGGGGTGAAGCTTTCTTT
CSADEQGGEAFF
>TRBD1|TRBJ2-5|15|TRBV6-1|.
TGTGCCAGCAGTATAGACAGGGTGGGGCAAGAGACCCAGTACTTC
CASSIDRVGQETQYF
>.|TRBJ2-7|13|TRBV29-1|.
TGCAGCGTTGAAGATCACGGGAACTACGAGCAGTACTTC
CSVEDHGNYEQYF
>TRBD1|TRBJ1-3|16|TRBV4-2|.
TGTGCCAGCAGCCCCCTGGGCAGGGGGCCTGGAAACACCATATATTTT
CASSPLGRGPGNTIYF
>.|TRBJ2-7|11|TRBV6-5|.
TGTGCCAGCAGCCTCCGGGGGTGGCAGTACTTC
CASSLRGWQYF
>TRBD1|TRBJ2-5|14|TRBV5-6|.
TGTGCCAGCAGCACCCGACAGGGGGCCCAGACCCAGTACTTC
CASSTRQGAQTQYF
>.|TRBJ1-5|16|TRBV2|.
TGTGCCAGCAGTGACTTCGGGAATAGTGGCAATCAGCCCCAGCATTTT
CASSDFGNSGNQPQHF
>TRBD1|TRBJ2-5|14|TRBV4-1|.
TGCGCCAGCAGCCAGGCCGGGACAGGGGGCGCCCAGTACTTC
CASSQAGTGGAQYF
>.|TRBJ1-5|14|TRBV7-8|.
TGTGCCAGCAGCTTAGTCACAGGGTTCCAGCCCCAGCATTTT
CASSLVTGFQPQHF
>.|TRBJ2-4|15|TRBV7-9|few
TGTGCCAGCAGCTTGGCCGGGACACCCAAAAACATTCAGTACTTC
CASSLAGTPKNIQYF
>.|TRBJ1-5|14|TRBV27|few
TGTGCCAGCAGCTCCGACGGCGGGTATCAGCCCCAGCATTTT
CASSSDGGYQPQHF
>TRBD2|TRBJ2-3|14|TRBV7-9|.
TGTGCCAGCAGCTTAGGGACTAGCGCAGATACGCAGTATTTT
CASSLGTSADTQYF
>.|TRBJ1-1|14|TRBV10-3|few
TGTGCCATCAGTGAGTCGGGGGCGTACACTGAAGCTTTCTTT
CAISESGAYTEAFF
>.|TRBJ1-2|13|TRBV5-1|once
TGCGCCAGCAGCGTTGGAGGGGAAACTGGCTACACCTTC
CASSVGGETGYTF
>TRBD1|TRBJ1-5|15|TRBV10-3|.
TGTGCCATCAGTCCCACAGGGGGCGCGTATCAGCCCCAGCATTTT
CAISPTGGAYQPQHF
>TRBD1|TRBJ2-3|13|TRBV5-1|.
TGCGCCAGCAGGGGACAGGGGTCAGATACGCAGTATTTT
CASRGQGSDTQYF
>.|TRBJ2-7|13|TRBV6-5|.
TGTGCCAGCAGTTACAGGAGGGGATACGAGCAGTACTTC
CASSYRRGYEQYF
>TRBD2|TRBJ2-7|15|TRBV6-5|few
TGTGCCAGCAGCCGGGGGGGGACGGTTGCCTACGAGCAGTACTTC
CASSRGGTVAYEQYF
>TRBD1|TRBJ2-1|18|TRBV7-6|.
TGTGCCAGCAGCTTACCCCTGACAGGGGGCAGCTCCTACAATGAGCAGTTCTTC
CASSLPLTGGSSYNEQFF
>.|TRBJ2-3|14|TRBV5-4|.
TGTGCCAGCAGCAGGGACATCTTCACAGATACGCAGTATTTT
CASSRDIFTDTQYF
>.|TRBJ2-5|16|TRBV2|.
TGTGCCAGCAGTGAATTTTCTGTCGTCAGGCAAGAGACCCAGTACTTC
CASSEFSVVRQETQYF
>TRBD2|TRBJ2-1|14|TRBV19|once
TGTGCCACTTTCACTAGCGGGGGGTCCAATGAGCAGTTCTTC
CATFTSGGSNEQFF
>.|TRBJ2-7|13|TRBV10-1|.
TGCGCCAGCAGTGAGGGCGGAGGCTACGAGCAGTACTTC
CASSEGGGYEQYF
>.|TRBJ1-3|16|TRBV16|.
TGTGCCAGCAGCCAGTGGGCCCAAGCTTCTGGAAACACCATATATTTT
CASSQWAQASGNTIYF
>.|TRBJ1-5|21|TRBV21-1|.
TGTGCCAGCAAACTGCCTCTATTGATGGACAGGGATACTTATAGCAATCAGCCCCAGCATTTT
CASKLPLLMDRDTYSNQPQHF
>TRBD2|TRBJ2-5|12|TRBV6-5|.
TGTGCCAGCCGAGCGGGATGGGAGACCCAGTACTTC
CASRAGWETQYF
>TRBD1|TRBJ2-7|16|TRBV4-2|.
TGTGCCAGCAGCCCTAGGACAGGGGGCCCCACGGGCGGGCAGTACTTC
CASSPRTGGPTGGQYF
>.|TRBJ2-5|12|TRBV29-1|.
TGCAGCGCACAGACAGCCCAAGAGACCCAGTACTTC
CSAQTAQETQYF
>.|TRBJ1-2|13|TRBV2|.
TGTGCCAGCAGTGGGTTCCCGGGCTATGGCTACACCTTC
CASSGFPGYGYTF
>TRBD1|TRBJ2-3|20|TRBV27|many
TGTGCCAGCAGTTCGTCATTTGTGACAGGGGGATACTATCCCACAGATACGCAGTATTTT
CASSSSFVTGGYYPTDTQYF
>.|TRBJ1-4|14|TRBV15|.
TGTGCCACCAGCCGGGAGGTAGCTAATGAAAAACTGTTTTTT
CATSREVANEKLFF
>TRBD1|TRBJ2-7|14|TRBV28|.
TGTGCCAGCAGGGGACAGGTCTACTCCTACGAGCAGTACTTC
CASRGQVYSYEQYF
>.|TRBJ2-5|14|TRBV5-1|.
TGCGCCAGCAGTCTCGGACACCTACAAGAGACCCAGTACTTC
CASSLGHLQETQYF
>TRBD2|TRBJ2-7|15|TRBV4-2|.
TGTGCCAGCAGCCAGGGGACTAGCGGATTCTACGAGCAGTACTTC
CASSQGTSGFYEQYF
>.|TRBJ1-2|15|TRBV28|once
TGTGCCAGCAGTTCCCCGAGGGCAGGGGACTATGGCTACACCTTC
CASSSPRAGDYGYTF
>TRBD1|TRBJ1-2|15|TRBV4-3|.
TGCGCCAGCAGCCAAGGAATAGGGGGCCGCTATGGCTACACCTTC
CASSQGIGGRYGYTF
>.|TRBJ1-4|12|TRBV6-5|.
TGTGCCGTGGGAGGGGTCGGTGAAAAACTGTTTTTT
CAVGGVGEKLFF
>TRBD1|TRBJ2-7|13|TRBV18|.
TGTGCCAGCTCACAAGGACAGGGCTACGAGCAGTACTTC
CASSQGQGYEQYF
>.|TRBJ2-7|12|TRBV5-8|few
TGTGCCAGCAGGCCGGACAGCTACGAGCAGTACTTC
CASRPDSYEQYF
>.|TRBJ1-5|16|TRBV6-5|.
TGTGCCAGCAGTTCTGGGGGACAACGTAGCAATCAGCCCCAGCATTTT
CASSSGGQRSNQPQHF
>.|TRBJ1-1|14|TRBV11-2|.
TGTGCCAGCAGCTTCTTTGGCAGGGGAACTGAAGCTTTCTTT
CASSFFGRGTEAFF
>.|TRBJ1-2|13|TRBV27|.
TGTGCCAGCAGTAGCCGAGGTCTCTATGGCTACACCTTC
CASSSRGLYGYTF